Presented here are 21 T cell receptor beta chains from one specimen sequenced in a study of T cell repertoires in aging, cancer and after chemotherapy. Multiplex touch-down PCR with TRB-A/B primers amplified rearranged V-D-J TRB sequences. TCRdb analysed the multiplex PCR reads with MiXCR anew, one entry per CDR3 protein. Here the sample spans 2,000 to 2,500 distinct CDR3 sequences, around a quarter being singletons. Amplification of TCR beta used genomic DNA extracted from peripheral blood. Sequencing input: blood. The receptors come from a human donor in good health.

This chain's CDR3 is CASSLNRNTEAFF. The CDR3 DNA is TGTGCCAGCAGCTTAAACAGGAACACTGAAGCTTTCTTT. V usage is TRBV7-9 and J usage is TRBJ1-1; D gene unclear. The V gene lost 2 bases and the J gene lost 1 base, with 5 bases spanning the gap. Germline lookup yields CDR1 SEHNR and CDR2 FQNEAQ (reference sequence). This CDR3 has 13 amino acids.

The V and J genes are TRBV11-1 and TRBJ1-1; 9 nucleotides agree with TRBD1. Looked up from germline, CDR1 is SGHAT and CDR2 is FQDESV (reference sequence). V lost 1 base, J lost 9 bases, and 6 bases stayed unmatched. CDR3 length: 14 residues. In nucleotides, the CDR3 is TGTGCCAGCAGCTTAGGGGGGGGACAGGGACAAGCTTTCTTT. It specifies CASSLGGGQGQAFF. The full variable domain, its missing parts supplied by reference TRBV11-1 and TRBJ1-1, is EAEVAQSPRYKITEKSQAVAFWCDPISGHATLYWYRQILGQGPELLVQFQDESVVDDSQLPKDRFSAERLKGVDSTLKIQPAELGDSAMYLCASSLGGGQGQAFFGQGTRLTVV.

V and J are TRBV6-5 and TRBJ1-2; TRBD1 matches 8 bases. The V and J ends lost 6 bases and 1 base, in that order; junction bases with no gene match: 7. Germline CDR1 and CDR2: MNHEY and SVGAGI. The CDR3 covers 15 residues. CDR3 sequence reads: CASRGTGGNNYGYTF. DNA of the CDR3: TGTGCCAGCAGAGGAACAGGGGGAAATAACTATGGCTACACCTTC.

This clonotype was found a few times. The rearrangement uses TRBV5-1 and TRBJ2-3; 9 nucleotides line up with TRBD2. The CDR3 has 16 amino acids. J lost 0 bases, V lost 1 base, and 3 bases had no gene match. Looked up from germline, CDR1 is SGHRS and CDR2 is YFSETQ. The CDR3 is CASSLWAGGSTDTQYF. The CDR3 DNA reads TGCGCCAGCAGCTTGTGGGCGGGGGGGAGCACAGATACGCAGTATTTT.

The V gene is TRBV28, the J gene TRBJ2-3; TRBD2 agrees at 9 bases. V lost 4 bases to trimming and J lost 6 bases; unmatched junction nucleotides: 8. CDR3 size: 15 residues. Looked up from germline, CDR1 is MDHEN and CDR2 is SYDVKM. Here the CDR3 reads CASSWGAGGLDTQYF. In nucleotides, the CDR3 is TGTGCCAGCAGTTGGGGCGCGGGGGGGCTGGATACGCAGTATTTT. Based on the CDR3 plus reference TRBV28 and TRBJ2-3, the full variable domain is DVKVTQSSRYLVKRTGEKVFLECVQDMDHENMFWYRQDPGLGLRLIYFSYDVKMKEKGDIPEGYSVSREKKERFSLILESASTNQTSMYLCASSWGAGGLDTQYFGPGTRLTVL.

This clonotype is judged medium-sized. The chain recombines TRBV6-1 with TRBJ2-3; possible D gene TRBD1, 6 bases. V lost 4 bases and J 4 bases, leaving 18 bases between the germline ends. The CDR3 is 16 amino acids. The germline gives CDR1 MNHNS, CDR2 SASEGT. This chain's CDR3 is CASSGTVGGGSDTQYF. CDR3 nucleotide sequence: TGTGCCAGCAGTGGTACAGTAGGGGGTGGCTCAGATACGCAGTATTTT.

This clonotype is categorized as medium-sized. The genes are TRBV30 and TRBJ1-5, with TRBD1 matching over 7 bases. The CDR3 covers 14 residues. V trimming: 3 bases; J trimming: 4 bases; junction bases outside the gene matches: 6. From germline, CDR1 is GTSNPN and CDR2 SVGIG (reference sequence). CDR3 protein: CAWSAGTANQPQHF. As DNA, the CDR3 is TGTGCCTGGAGCGCCGGGACAGCTAATCAGCCCCAGCATTTT. Using reference TRBV30 and TRBJ1-5 for the parts outside the CDR3, the full variable domain is SQTIHQWPATLVQPVGSPLSLECTVEGTSNPNLYWYRQAAGRGLQLLFYSVGIGQISSEVPQNLSASRPQDRQFILSSKKLLLSDSGFYLCAWSAGTANQPQHFGDGTRLSIL.

This sequence joins TRBV4-3 and TRBJ1-3, with D unresolved. This CDR3 comprises 18 residues. Germline V gives CDR1 LGHNA, CDR2 YSLEER. The germline V and J ends were trimmed by 3 bases and 0 bases, with 18 bases remaining between them. The CDR3: CASSQSTPGSSSGNTIYF. The DNA for the CDR3 is TGCGCCAGCAGCCAGTCGACGCCGGGGTCTAGCTCTGGAAACACCATATATTTT.

In this sample, this clonotype is medium-sized. The chain links TRBV10-3 to TRBJ2-7; tentative D call: TRBD2 (5 bases). Trimming took 2 bases from V and 3 from J, leaving 5 bases between them. CDR3 length: 12 amino acids. Germline CDR1 ENHRY, CDR2 SYGVKD. The CDR3 reads CAISEGSYEQYF. The CDR3 DNA sequence: TGTGCCATCAGTGAGGGGAGCTACGAGCAGTACTTC.

The rearrangement uses TRBV7-9 and TRBJ1-2, with TRBD1 as a possible D gene (5 bases). V was trimmed by 5 bases and J by 2 bases, leaving 15 bases between them. This CDR3 has 15 residues. Germline V gene data show CDR1 as SEHNR and CDR2 as FQNEAQ (reference sequence). This chain's CDR3 is CASSKGSGGNYGYTF. The CDR3 nucleotides read TGTGCCAGCAGCAAAGGGTCGGGGGGGAACTATGGCTACACCTTC.

A few counts support this clonotype. The chain combines TRBV20-1 with TRBJ1-1, with D perhaps matching TRBD1 (6 bases). The ends were cut back, 8 bases at V and 7 bases at J, with 20 bases in the middle. CDR3 length: 13 amino acids. Per the germline V gene, CDR1 is DFQATT and CDR2 is SNEGSKA (reference sequence). Here the CDR3 DNA reads TGCAGTATCAAGAGGGGGGAGCTGAGTGAAGCTTTCTTT. The encoded protein is CSIKRGELSEAFF.

This clonotype has more than one count but fewer than ten. The chain is built from TRBV28 and TRBJ2-7; TRBD1 might be the D (5 bases). This CDR3 spans 12 amino acids. Germline CDR1 is MDHEN and CDR2 is SYDVKM. The germline V and J ends were trimmed by 4 bases and 3 bases, with 7 bases remaining between them. Written as DNA, the CDR3 is TGTGCCAGCAGTTACAGGTTCTACGAGCAGTACTTC. Its protein is CASSYRFYEQYF.

This clonotype is medium-sized (0.01 to 0.1%) by share. The chain has TRBV5-6 and TRBJ1-1; D gene ambiguous. The CDR3 is 13 residues long. V gave up 1 base and J gave up 7 bases, with 11 bases separating them. Germline-derived CDR1 and CDR2 are SGHDT and YYEEEE. CDR3 bases: TGTGCCAGCAGCTTGAGGAGGAACCGTGAAGCTTTCTTT. Amino acid sequence: CASSLRRNREAFF.

There are a few counts of this clonotype. This chain connects TRBV7-2 to TRBJ2-3, with unresolved D. The ends were cut back, 1 base at V and 2 bases at J, with 13 bases in the middle. CDR1 is SGHTA and CDR2 is FQGNSA in the germline V gene. The CDR3 loop spans 16 amino acids. The CDR3 here is CASSLVKNPHTDTQYF. The CDR3 region has the DNA TGTGCCAGCAGCTTAGTAAAGAACCCCCACACAGATACGCAGTATTTT.

The V call is TRBV27, the J call TRBJ2-6; D could derive from TRBD1 or TRBD2 (5 bases each). CDR3 length equals 15 residues. Germline V lookup: CDR1 MNHEY, CDR2 SMNVEV (reference sequence). Deletions cut 2 bases from V and 0 bases from J, with 5 bases between. Written as DNA, the CDR3 is TGTGCCAGCAGTTTAGGGGGCTCTGGGGCCAACGTCCTGACTTTC. Translated: CASSLGGSGANVLTF.

V usage is TRBV7-9 and J usage is TRBJ2-2; D remains unclear. V lost 3 bases, J lost 0 bases, and 8 bases lay in between. Germline loops: CDR1 SEHNR, CDR2 FQNEAQ (reference sequence). The CDR3 is 15 residues long. In DNA, the CDR3 is TGTGCCAGCAGCTTCGGTACAGCGAACACCGGGGAGCTGTTTTTT. Its protein product is CASSFGTANTGELFF.

About this clonotype: A junction boundary mismatches the germline segment, possibly from a read error. The rearrangement uses TRBV7-9 and TRBJ1-6, with D perhaps matching TRBD1 (6 bases). Germline V lookup: CDR1 SEHNR, CDR2 FQNEAQ (reference sequence). The CDR3 has 15 amino acids. CDR3 loop: CAGSLAQGNNSPLHF. CDR3 nucleotide sequence: TGTGCCGGCAGCTTAGCGCAGGGGAATAATTCACCCCTCCACTTT.

This clonotype counts as medium-sized. The J gene is TRBJ2-3, the V gene TRBV5-4; TRBD1 agrees at 8 bases. The V segment lost 1 base and the J segment 5 bases; nucleotides outside the gene matches: 15. The CDR3 has 18 amino acids. In germline, CDR1 is SGHNT, CDR2 YYREEE (reference sequence). CDR3 in DNA: TGTGCCAGCAGCTTGTCGTTCGCGGGACAGGTTTTGGGAGATACGCAGTATTTT. Amino acid sequence: CASSLSFAGQVLGDTQYF.

This clonotype was recorded a few times. The rearrangement links TRBV5-1 to TRBJ2-6, with D tentatively TRBD1 (6 bases). Looked up from germline, CDR1 is SGHRS and CDR2 is YFSETQ. V was cut by 0 bases and J by 0 bases, with 13 bases left in between. This CDR3 comprises 18 residues. DNA for the CDR3: TGCGCCAGCAGCTTGGTGGCAGGGGTAATCTCTGGGGCCAACGTCCTGACTTTC. This gives the protein CASSLVAGVISGANVLTF.

This clonotype is judged medium-sized. The chain couples TRBV19 to TRBJ1-5; 7 nucleotides align to TRBD1. J was trimmed by 7 bases and V by 7 bases; bases with no gene match: 4. This CDR3 comprises 12 residues. CDR1 and CDR2 (germline): LNHDA, SQIVND (reference sequence). The CDR3 DNA follows: TGTGCCAGTACCCCAGGGGGGCAGCCCCAGCATTTT. It codes for CASTPGGQPQHF. The whole variable domain, filled in from reference TRBV19 and TRBJ1-5, reads DGGITQSPKYLFRKEGQNVTLSCEQNLNHDAMYWYRQDPGQGLRLIYYSQIVNDFQKGDIAEGYSVSREKKESFPLTVTSAQKNPTAFYLCASTPGGQPQHFGDGTRLSIL.

This clonotype is large (0.1 to 1%) in the sample. This chain links TRBV11-1 with TRBJ2-3; no clear D gene. Looked up from germline, CDR1 is SGHAT and CDR2 is FQDESV (reference sequence). The germline V and J ends were trimmed by 5 bases and 2 bases, with 17 bases remaining between them. The CDR3 has 16 residues. This chain's CDR3 is CASSATGGSPTDTQYF. For the CDR3, the DNA is TGTGCCAGCAGCGCCACTGGCGGTAGCCCCACAGATACGCAGTATTTT.